This T cell receptor beta chain was identified in a study of cytomegalovirus exposure and HLA in healthy donors. A word on this clone: The antigen remains unidentified.

13 Jbeta primers and 60 Vbeta primers were used for the PCR. In the original analysis: Unique TCR beta chains totaled about 73 million in a later count, with roughly 12 million of them shared. Method: immunoSEQ multiplex PCR; TCRdb's copy keeps in-frame clones and lacks some. D and trimming were read from the DNA, whereas the V and J calls and clone size are those reported in that table. The data hold around 180,000 clones, with more than 85% observed a single time. Study observations and caveats: Highest at DRB1 and lowest at HLA-C, TCR association rates differed among HLA loci in a later analysis. The study labeled 150 to 200 TCR beta chains cytomegalovirus-associated. HLA alleles showed associations with approximately 15,000 TCR beta sequences in a later analysis, at a 0.05 false discovery rate.

The specimen sequenced was PBMCs. The receptor was derived from a woman between 18 and 29 years old in good health and CMV-seronegative.

This CDR3 is CASSLQGTNEKLFF. DNA for the CDR3: TGTGCCAGCAGTTTACAGGGTACTAATGAAAAACTGTTTTTT. The genes are TRBV6-5 and TRBJ1-4, with D perhaps TRBD1 (6 bases). The CDR3 runs 14 residues. V gave up 4 bases and J gave up 2 bases, with 8 bases separating them. Per germline, CDR1 MNHEY and CDR2 SVGAGI.